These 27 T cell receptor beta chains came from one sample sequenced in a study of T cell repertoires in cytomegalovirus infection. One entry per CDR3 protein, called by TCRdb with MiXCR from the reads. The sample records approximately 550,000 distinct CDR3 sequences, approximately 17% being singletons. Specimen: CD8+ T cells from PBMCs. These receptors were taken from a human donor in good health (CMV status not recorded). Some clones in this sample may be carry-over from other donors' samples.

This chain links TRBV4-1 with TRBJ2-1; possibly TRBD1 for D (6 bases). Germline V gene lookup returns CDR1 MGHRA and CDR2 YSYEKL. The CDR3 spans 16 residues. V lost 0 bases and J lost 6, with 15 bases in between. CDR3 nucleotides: TGCGCCAGCAGCCAAGATTGGTTTGGCAGGGGCAATGAGCAGTTCTTC. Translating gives CASSQDWFGRGNEQFF.

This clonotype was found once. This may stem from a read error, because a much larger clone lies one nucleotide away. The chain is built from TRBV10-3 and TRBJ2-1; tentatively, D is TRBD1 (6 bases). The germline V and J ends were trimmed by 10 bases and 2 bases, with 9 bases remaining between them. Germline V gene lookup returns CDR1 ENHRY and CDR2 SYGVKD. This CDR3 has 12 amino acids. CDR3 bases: TGTGCCAGCCGGGACACCTACAATGAGCAGTTCTTC. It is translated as CASRDTYNEQFF.

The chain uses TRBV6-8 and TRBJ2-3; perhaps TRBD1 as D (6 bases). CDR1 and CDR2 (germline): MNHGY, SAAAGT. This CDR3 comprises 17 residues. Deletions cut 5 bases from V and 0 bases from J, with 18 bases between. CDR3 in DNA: TGTGCCAGCAGTCCCCACAGGGCCCATCCAAGCACAGATACGCAGTATTTT. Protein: CASSPHRAHPSTDTQYF.

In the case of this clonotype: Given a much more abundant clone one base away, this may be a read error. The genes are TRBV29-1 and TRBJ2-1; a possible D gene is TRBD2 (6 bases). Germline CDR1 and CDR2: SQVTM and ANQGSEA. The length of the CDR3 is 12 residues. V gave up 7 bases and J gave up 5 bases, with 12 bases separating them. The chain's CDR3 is CSGPTRNNEQFF. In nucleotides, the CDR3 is TGCAGCGGTCCGACTAGAAACAATGAGCAGTTCTTC.

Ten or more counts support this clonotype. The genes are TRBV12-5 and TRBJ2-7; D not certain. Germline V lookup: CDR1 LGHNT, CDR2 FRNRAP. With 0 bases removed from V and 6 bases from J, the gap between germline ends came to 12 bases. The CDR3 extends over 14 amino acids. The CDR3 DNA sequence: TGTGCTAGTGGTTTGGTCGCCCTCCCACGCGAGCAGTACTTC. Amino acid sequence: CASGLVALPREQYF.

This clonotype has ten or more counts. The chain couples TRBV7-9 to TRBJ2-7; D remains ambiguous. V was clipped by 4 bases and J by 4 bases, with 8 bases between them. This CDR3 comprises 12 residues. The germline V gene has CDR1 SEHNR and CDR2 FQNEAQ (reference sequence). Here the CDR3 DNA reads TGTGCCAGCAGCTCCGCTGAATACGAGCAGTACTTC. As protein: CASSSAEYEQYF.

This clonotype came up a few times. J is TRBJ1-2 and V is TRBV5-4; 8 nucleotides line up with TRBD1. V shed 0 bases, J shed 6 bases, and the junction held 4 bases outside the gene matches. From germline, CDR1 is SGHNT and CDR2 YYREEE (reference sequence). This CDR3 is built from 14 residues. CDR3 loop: CASSLGQGTDGYTF. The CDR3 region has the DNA TGTGCCAGCAGCTTGGGACAGGGGACTGATGGCTACACCTTC.

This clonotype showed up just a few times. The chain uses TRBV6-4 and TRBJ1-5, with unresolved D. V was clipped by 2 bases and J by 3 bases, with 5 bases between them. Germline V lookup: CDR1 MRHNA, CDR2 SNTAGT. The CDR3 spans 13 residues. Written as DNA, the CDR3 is TGTGCCAGCAGTGACGGTTACAATCAGCCCCAGCATTTT. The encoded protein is CASSDGYNQPQHF.

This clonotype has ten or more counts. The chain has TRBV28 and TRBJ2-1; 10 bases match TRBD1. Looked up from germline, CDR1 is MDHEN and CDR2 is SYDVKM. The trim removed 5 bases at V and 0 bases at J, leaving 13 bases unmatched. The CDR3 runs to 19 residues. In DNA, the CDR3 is TGTGCCAGCAGTGATCAACTCGGGACAGGGGATGCCTCCTACAATGAGCAGTTCTTC. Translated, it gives CASSDQLGTGDASYNEQFF.

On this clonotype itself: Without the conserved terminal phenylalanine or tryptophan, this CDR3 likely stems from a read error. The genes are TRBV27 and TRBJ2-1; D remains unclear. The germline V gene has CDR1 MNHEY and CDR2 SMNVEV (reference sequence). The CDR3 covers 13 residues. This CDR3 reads CARSLGVLGEQFC. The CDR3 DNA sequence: TGTGCCAGAAGTTTGGGTGTGTTAGGGGAGCAGTTCTGC.

The CDR3 nucleotides are TGTGCCAGTAGTATCGGCGCGGCAGGGGGCCTCTACGAGCAGTACTTC. Translation gives CASSIGAAGGLYEQYF. J is TRBJ2-7 and V is TRBV19; 8 nucleotides line up with TRBD1. J gave up 3 bases and V 3 bases, and 10 bases lay outside the gene matches. The CDR3 length is 16 residues. Germline V gene data show CDR1 as LNHDA and CDR2 as SQIVND (reference sequence).

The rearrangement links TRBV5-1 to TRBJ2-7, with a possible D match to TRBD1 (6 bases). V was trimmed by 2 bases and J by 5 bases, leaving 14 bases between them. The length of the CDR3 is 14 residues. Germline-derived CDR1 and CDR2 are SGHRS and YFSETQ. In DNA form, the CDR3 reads TGCGCCAGCAGCTTACAGGGTTCATGGGACGAGCAGTACTTC. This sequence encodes CASSLQGSWDEQYF.

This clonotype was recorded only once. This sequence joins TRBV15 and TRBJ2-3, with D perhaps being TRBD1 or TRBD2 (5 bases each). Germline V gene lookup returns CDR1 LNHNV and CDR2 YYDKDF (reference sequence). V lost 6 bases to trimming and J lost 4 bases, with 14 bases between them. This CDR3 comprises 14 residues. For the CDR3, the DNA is TGTGCCACCAGACGGGACGGTCCGTCAGATACGCAGTATTTT. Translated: CATRRDGPSDTQYF.

The CDR3 loop reads CATSWGGRTNEKLFF. CDR3 nucleotides: TGTGCCACATCATGGGGAGGGAGGACAAATGAAAAACTGTTTTTT. This chain links TRBV15 with TRBJ1-4, with D possibly TRBD1 on 5 matching bases. CDR1 and CDR2 from the germline V gene are LNHNV and YYDKDF (reference sequence). Trimming pared 9 bases from V and 5 bases from J, leaving 19 bases between. The CDR3 length is 15 residues.

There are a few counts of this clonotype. CDR3 in amino acids: CASRSTILSGNTIYF. The CDR3 DNA follows: TGTGCCAGCAGGTCCACTATACTCTCTGGAAACACCATATATTTT. The chain links TRBV2 to TRBJ1-3; D is unclear. This CDR3 is 15 amino acids long. CDR1 SNHLY and CDR2 FYNNEI come from the germline V gene. The V gene lost 6 bases and the J gene lost 0 bases, with 12 bases spanning the gap.

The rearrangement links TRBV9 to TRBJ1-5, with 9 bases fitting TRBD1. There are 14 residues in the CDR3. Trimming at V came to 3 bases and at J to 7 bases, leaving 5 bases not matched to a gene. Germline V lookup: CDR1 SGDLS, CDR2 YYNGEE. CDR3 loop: CASSATGGYQPQHF. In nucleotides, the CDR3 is TGTGCCAGCAGCGCTACAGGGGGCTACCAGCCCCAGCATTTT. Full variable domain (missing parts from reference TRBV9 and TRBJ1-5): DSGVTQTPKHLITATGQRVTLRCSPRSGDLSVYWYQQSLDQGLQFLIQYYNGEERAKGNILERFSAQQFPDLHSELNLSSLELGDSALYFCASSATGGYQPQHFGDGTRLSIL.

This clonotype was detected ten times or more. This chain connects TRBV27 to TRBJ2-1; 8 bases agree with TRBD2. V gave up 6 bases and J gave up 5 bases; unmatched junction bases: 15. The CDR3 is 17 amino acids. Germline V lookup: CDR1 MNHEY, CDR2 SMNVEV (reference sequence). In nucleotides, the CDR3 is TGTGCCAGCAGACCCCAACCGGGACTAGAGGGAGACAATGAGCAGTTCTTC. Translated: CASRPQPGLEGDNEQFF.

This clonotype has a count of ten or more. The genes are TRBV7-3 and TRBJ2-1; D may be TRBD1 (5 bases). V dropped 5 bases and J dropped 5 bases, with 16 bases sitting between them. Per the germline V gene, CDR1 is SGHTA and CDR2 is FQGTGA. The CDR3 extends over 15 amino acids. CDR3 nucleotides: TGTGCCAGCAGCCCCGTTTTTGGGGCCAACAATGAGCAGTTCTTC. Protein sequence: CASSPVFGANNEQFF.

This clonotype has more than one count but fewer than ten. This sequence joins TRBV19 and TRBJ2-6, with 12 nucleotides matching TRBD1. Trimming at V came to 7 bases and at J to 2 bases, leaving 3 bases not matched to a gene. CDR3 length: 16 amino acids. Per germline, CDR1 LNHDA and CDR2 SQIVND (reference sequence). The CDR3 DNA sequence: TGTGCCAGTAAGGGGACAGGGGGCGCTGGGGCCAACGTCCTGACTTTC. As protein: CASKGTGGAGANVLTF.

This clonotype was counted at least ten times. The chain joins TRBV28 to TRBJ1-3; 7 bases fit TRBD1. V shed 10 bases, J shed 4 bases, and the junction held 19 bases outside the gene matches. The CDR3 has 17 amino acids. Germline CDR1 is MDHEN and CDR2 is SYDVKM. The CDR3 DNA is TGTGCCACCGCGGTGGACAGGATCAAACTTTACGGAAACACCATATATTTT. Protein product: CATAVDRIKLYGNTIYF.

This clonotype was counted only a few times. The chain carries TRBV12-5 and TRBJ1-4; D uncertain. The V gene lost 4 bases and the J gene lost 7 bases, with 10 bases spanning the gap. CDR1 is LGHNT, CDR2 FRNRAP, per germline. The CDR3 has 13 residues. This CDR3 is CASGSRLSEKLFF. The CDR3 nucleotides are TGTGCTAGTGGTTCCAGGTTGAGTGAAAAACTGTTTTTT.

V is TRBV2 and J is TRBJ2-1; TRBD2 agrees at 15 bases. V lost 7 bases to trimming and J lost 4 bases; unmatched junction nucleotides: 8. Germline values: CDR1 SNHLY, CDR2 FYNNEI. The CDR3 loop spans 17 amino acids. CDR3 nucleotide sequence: TGTGCCAGCATCGGGACTAGCGGGGGGATGAGTTACAATGAGCAGTTCTTC. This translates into CASIGTSGGMSYNEQFF.

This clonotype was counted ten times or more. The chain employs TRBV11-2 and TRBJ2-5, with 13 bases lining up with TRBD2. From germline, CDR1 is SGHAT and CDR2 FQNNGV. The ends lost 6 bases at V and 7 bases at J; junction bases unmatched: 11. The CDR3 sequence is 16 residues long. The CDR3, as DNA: TGTGCCAGCAGGGGACTAGCGGGGTTACAGCGGGGGACCCAGTACTTC. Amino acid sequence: CASRGLAGLQRGTQYF.

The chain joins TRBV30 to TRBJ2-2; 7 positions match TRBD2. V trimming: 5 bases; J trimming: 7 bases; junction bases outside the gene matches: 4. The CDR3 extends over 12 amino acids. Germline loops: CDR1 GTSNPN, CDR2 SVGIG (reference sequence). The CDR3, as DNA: TGTGCCTGGGGCCCTAGCGGCGGGGAGCTGTTTTTT. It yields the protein CAWGPSGGELFF.

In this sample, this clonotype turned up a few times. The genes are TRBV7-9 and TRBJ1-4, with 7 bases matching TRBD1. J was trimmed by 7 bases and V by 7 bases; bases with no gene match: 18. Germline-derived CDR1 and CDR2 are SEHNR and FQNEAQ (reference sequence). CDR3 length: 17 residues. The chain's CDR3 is CASTPVPGGDDGEKLFF. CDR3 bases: TGTGCCAGCACTCCAGTCCCAGGGGGTGATGATGGTGAAAAACTGTTTTTT.

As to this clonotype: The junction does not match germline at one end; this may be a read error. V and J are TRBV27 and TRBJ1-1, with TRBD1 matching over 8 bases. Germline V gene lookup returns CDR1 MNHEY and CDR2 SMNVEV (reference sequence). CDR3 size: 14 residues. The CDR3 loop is CASRVQGGGTEAFF. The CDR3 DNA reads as TGTGCCAGCCGTGTACAGGGGGGAGGCACTGAAGCGTTCTTT.

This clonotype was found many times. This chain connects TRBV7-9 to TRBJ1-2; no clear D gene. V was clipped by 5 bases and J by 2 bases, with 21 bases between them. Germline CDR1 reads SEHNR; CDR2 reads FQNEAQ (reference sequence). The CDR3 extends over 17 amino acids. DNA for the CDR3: TGTGCCAGCAGCGAGGTTATATCGATTTCAGACAACTATGGCTACACCTTC. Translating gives CASSEVISISDNYGYTF. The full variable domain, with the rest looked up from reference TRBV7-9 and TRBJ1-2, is DTGVSQNPRHKITKRGQNVTFRCDPISEHNRLYWYRQTLGQGPEFLTYFQNEAQLEKSRLLSDRFSAERPKGSFSTLEIQRTEQGDSAMYLCASSEVISISDNYGYTFGSGTRLTVV.